This T cell receptor beta chain was obtained from a study of blood T cell repertoires in COVID-19. Measured with immunoSEQ multiplex PCR; TCRdb has only the in-frame clones, and not every one. The sample carries roughly 140,000 clones, 84% recorded once. Germline V CDR1 and CDR2: GTSNPN, SVGIG (reference sequence). The CDR3 extends over 15 amino acids. After removal of 0 bases from V and 4 bases from J, the junction contained 8 bases not matched to a gene. Material: peripheral blood. The receptor's source is a woman aged 50 to 60 in a cohort sampled during active or convalescent COVID-19. The chain has TRBV30 and TRBJ2-7; the match to TRBD1 covers 8 bases. CDR3 region: CAWSVLAGGWYEQYF. Written as DNA, the CDR3 is TGTGCCTGGAGTGTCCTGGCAGGGGGCTGGTACGAGCAGTACTTC.